This T cell receptor beta chain was documented in a study of T cells in Graves' hyperthyroidism and ophthalmopathy. Uncontrolled infection, other autoimmune disease, pregnancy and lactation each barred patients from inclusion. The authors took PBMCs from 10 ml fresh peripheral blood. Template material for amplifying TCR beta CDR3 regions consisted of RNA transcripts. RT-PCR in the first round (using the HTBI primer set) targeted the TCR CDR3. TCRdb reanalysed the multiplex PCR reads using MiXCR and keeps one entry per CDR3 protein. The repertoire has around 600,000 distinct CDR3 sequences, about 14% of them found once; the top ten carry about 12%. Germline CDR1 LGHDT, CDR2 YNNKEL (reference sequence). The V gene end was trimmed by 2 bases and the J gene end by 4 bases; junction bases not matched to a gene: 15. The CDR3 totals 18 residues.

The J gene is TRBJ2-3, the V gene TRBV3-1, with 7 bases fitting TRBD2. The TCR was taken from a woman aged 45-65 years with Graves' ophthalmopathy. Specimen: blood. CDR3 in amino acids: CASSQLVTAGVGPDTQYF. As DNA, the CDR3 is TGTGCCAGCAGCCAATTAGTTACTGCGGGAGTTGGCCCAGATACGCAGTATTTT.